These 29 T cell receptor beta chains share one sample of origin, sequenced in a study of technical replicates of blood from a few donors. Libraries were prepared by immunoSEQ multiplex PCR; TCRdb keeps only in-frame clonotypes and omits some of them. Of over 55,000 clones listed, around 85% were seen once; the top ten hold around 5.5%. Sequencing input: PBMCs. All receptors come from a human donor in good health. Some clones in this sample may be carry-over from other donors' samples.

The V and J genes are TRBV5-1 and TRBJ2-5; possibly TRBD2 for D (6 bases). V lost 4 bases and J lost 5, with 12 bases in between. The CDR3 sequence is 13 residues long. From germline, CDR1 is SGHRS and CDR2 YFSETQ. CDR3 in DNA: TGCGCCAGCAGCGGGGGGTTGTTGGAGACCCAGTACTTC. Its translation is CASSGGLLETQYF.

V and J are TRBV21-1 and TRBJ2-7; the listed D gene, TRBD2, was not tested against the DNA. TRBV21-1 represents a pseudogene. CDR3 length equals 15 residues. CDR3 nucleotide sequence: TGTGCCAGCAGCAAAGAAGCCGGGAGTGCGTACGAGCAGTACTTC. Its protein product is CASSKEAGSAYEQYF.

This clone was detected only a few times. The chain links TRBV28 to TRBJ2-7; 7 nucleotides align to TRBD1. V dropped 3 bases and J dropped 1; count of bases not matched to a gene: 3. This CDR3 is 14 amino acids long. Germline V gene sequence: CDR1 MDHEN, CDR2 SYDVKM. The CDR3: CASSFGDRSYEQYF. In nucleotides, the CDR3 is TGTGCCAGCAGTTTCGGGGACAGATCCTACGAGCAGTACTTC. Full variable domain (rest looked up from reference TRBV28 and TRBJ2-7): DVKVTQSSRYLVKRTGEKVFLECVQDMDHENMFWYRQDPGLGLRLIYFSYDVKMKEKGDIPEGYSVSREKKERFSLILESASTNQTSMYLCASSFGDRSYEQYFGPGTRLTVT.

The chain has TRBV28 and TRBJ2-7; D perhaps matches TRBD1 (6 bases). V lost 8 bases to trimming and J lost 2 bases, with 16 bases between them. The germline CDR1 and CDR2 sequences are MDHEN and SYDVKM. The CDR3 totals 14 residues. CDR3 region: CASVSGGGAYEQYF. The CDR3 DNA is TGTGCCAGCGTCTCTGGGGGCGGTGCCTACGAGCAGTACTTC.

The CDR3 protein is CASSSRAGDEQYF. The CDR3 DNA reads as TGTGCCAGCAGTTCCCGTGCGGGCGACGAGCAGTACTTC. The V gene is TRBV7-9, the J gene TRBJ2-7; a weak D match, TRBD2 (5 bases). The germline V gene has CDR1 SEHNR and CDR2 FQNEAQ (reference sequence). The CDR3 loop spans 13 amino acids. Trimming pared 6 bases from V and 5 bases from J, leaving 14 bases between.

The rearrangement uses TRBV19 and TRBJ1-1; weak D call: TRBD1 (6 bases). Germline V CDR1 and CDR2: LNHDA, SQIVND (reference sequence). The CDR3 is 14 amino acids. The V end lost 7 bases, the J end lost 4 bases, and 16 bases lay between the germline ends. In nucleotides, the CDR3 is TGTGCCAGTACCCCCAGAGGGGGTATCACTGAAGCTTTCTTT. Its translation: CASTPRGGITEAFF.

The chain carries TRBV9 and TRBJ2-5; TRBD2 matches 9 bases. Trimming took 0 bases from V and 2 from J; bases not matched to a gene: 2. Germline V lookup: CDR1 SGDLS, CDR2 YYNGEE. The CDR3 consists of 15 residues. CDR3 coding DNA: TGTGCCAGCAGCGTAGAAAGCGGGAGGCAAGAGACCCAGTACTTC. Translated, it gives CASSVESGRQETQYF.

The genes are TRBV7-9 and TRBJ2-5; the D gene is possibly TRBD1 (6 bases). The CDR3 has 16 amino acids. The V gene lost 5 bases and the J gene lost 5 bases, with 21 bases spanning the gap. Germline CDR1 and CDR2: SEHNR and FQNEAQ (reference sequence). CDR3 DNA sequence: TGTGCCAGCAGCCCAGGGGCCAGGGGATTCGGGGAGACCCAGTACTTC. It specifies CASSPGARGFGETQYF.

The chain recombines TRBV6-1 with TRBJ2-7; 10 bases map to TRBD2. V lost 8 bases, J lost 2 bases, and 6 bases stayed unmatched. CDR1 is MNHNS, CDR2 SASEGT, per germline. The CDR3 is 14 residues long. CDR3 DNA sequence: TGTGCCAGCCATCTAGCGGGAGACCCCTACGAGCAGTACTTC. It yields the protein CASHLAGDPYEQYF.

The gene calls are TRBV5-5 and TRBJ1-4; D might be TRBD1 (6 bases). Trimming took 0 bases from V and 6 from J, leaving 12 bases between them. This CDR3 contains 15 residues. The germline V gene encodes CDR1 SGHKS and CDR2 YYEKEE (reference sequence). CDR3 sequence: CASSLARQGYEKLFF. The CDR3 DNA follows: TGTGCCAGCAGCTTGGCGCGGCAGGGGTATGAAAAACTGTTTTTT.

The rearrangement uses TRBV5-6 and TRBJ1-5; a possible D gene is TRBD1 (5 bases). V was shortened by 7 bases and J by 6 bases, with 14 bases between the two germline ends. CDR1 SGHDT and CDR2 YYEEEE come from the germline V gene. The CDR3 has 13 amino acids. The CDR3 region is CASSPGNSQPQHF. CDR3 nucleotide sequence: TGTGCCAGCTCACCAGGGAACAGTCAGCCCCAGCATTTT.

This chain joins TRBV15 and TRBJ2-5; unclear D gene. CDR3 length equals 12 residues. Germline lookup yields CDR1 LNHNV and CDR2 YYDKDF (reference sequence). V gave up 0 bases and J gave up 6 bases, with 5 bases separating them. The CDR3 sequence: CATSRDPQTQYF. The CDR3 DNA is TGTGCCACCAGCAGAGATCCTCAGACCCAGTACTTC.

The chain links TRBV6-5 to TRBJ2-7; 13 bases match TRBD2. J was trimmed by 3 bases and V by 2 bases; bases with no gene match: 4. This CDR3 contains 16 residues. Germline lookup yields CDR1 MNHEY and CDR2 SVGAGI. In nucleotides, the CDR3 is TGTGCCAGCAGTTACGGGACTAGCGGGACCTTCTACGAGCAGTACTTC. Residues: CASSYGTSGTFYEQYF.

The CDR3 is CSVEGGSEQFF. The CDR3 DNA follows: TGCAGCGTTGAAGGGGGCAGTGAGCAGTTCTTC. The genes are TRBV29-1 and TRBJ2-1, with D possibly being TRBD1 (5 bases). CDR1 and CDR2 from the germline V gene are SQVTM and ANQGSEA. The CDR3 length is 11 residues. The V end was cut by 1 base, the J end by 9 bases, with 7 bases between.

This clone has just a few counts. The gene calls are TRBV4-3 and TRBJ2-1, with 8 bases that match TRBD2. Unmatched junction bases numbered 8, after V lost 3 bases and J lost 1 base. There are 17 residues in the CDR3. The germline gives CDR1 LGHNA, CDR2 YSLEER. CDR3 residues: CASSQTSVKSSYNEQFF. CDR3 nucleotides: TGCGCCAGCAGCCAGACTAGCGTGAAATCTTCCTACAATGAGCAGTTCTTC.

J is TRBJ1-2 and V is TRBV12-5; 12 bases are shared with TRBD1. CDR1 and CDR2 from the germline V gene are LGHNT and FRNRAP. This CDR3 is built from 14 residues. With 7 bases clipped from V and 6 bases from J, the junction kept 6 bases outside the gene matches. CDR3 sequence reads: CASVGTGGVDGYTF. The DNA of the CDR3 is TGTGCTAGTGTTGGGACAGGGGGCGTAGATGGCTACACCTTC.

The chain combines TRBV5-1 with TRBJ1-6; D call uncertain. There are 18 residues in the CDR3. Germline CDR1 is SGHRS and CDR2 is YFSETQ. Trimming left V 4 bases short and J 2 bases short, with 19 bases between. The CDR3: CASSLNRAGGTYNSPLHF. DNA for the CDR3: TGCGCCAGCAGCCTTAATAGGGCAGGAGGAACCTATAATTCACCCCTCCACTTT.

The V and J genes are TRBV2 and TRBJ2-1, with a possible D match to TRBD2 (6 bases). CDR3 size: 15 residues. The V and J ends lost 6 bases and 6 bases respectively, with 18 bases between them. Germline V gene lookup returns CDR1 SNHLY and CDR2 FYNNEI. The CDR3 loop reads CASSQRVQVSNEQFF. The CDR3 coding sequence is TGTGCCAGCAGCCAGCGGGTACAAGTTTCCAATGAGCAGTTCTTC.

This chain connects TRBV7-3 to TRBJ2-1; TRBD2 agrees at 11 bases. The germline CDR1 and CDR2 sequences are SGHTA and FQGTGA. Unmatched junction bases numbered 7, after V lost 4 bases and J lost 5 bases. The CDR3 extends over 16 amino acids. CDR3 in amino acids: CASSSNLLAGDNEQFF. The DNA for the CDR3 is TGTGCCAGCAGCTCAAACTTACTAGCGGGGGACAATGAGCAGTTCTTC.

The rearrangement uses TRBV4-1 and TRBJ1-6; no firm D call. The V gene lost 7 bases and the J gene lost 12 bases, with 19 bases spanning the gap. The CDR3 is 14 amino acids. The germline CDR1 and CDR2 sequences are MGHRA and YSYEKL. DNA for the CDR3: TGCGCCAGCACAAACGGGCCCGGGGAGGGACCCCTCCACTTT. Protein: CASTNGPGEGPLHF.

The chain recombines TRBV6-5 with TRBJ2-1, with D maybe TRBD2 (6 bases). The CDR3 runs to 16 residues. V lost 2 bases, J lost 2 bases, and 13 bases lay in between. Germline CDR1 MNHEY, CDR2 SVGAGI. The CDR3 DNA follows: TGTGCCAGCAGTTACAATAGCGGAAACCCCTACAATGAGCAGTTCTTC. Amino acids: CASSYNSGNPYNEQFF.

The chain links TRBV7-8 to TRBJ2-1, with 13 nucleotides matching TRBD2. Germline V gene sequence: CDR1 SGHVS, CDR2 FQNEAQ. V shed 5 bases, J shed 9 bases, and the junction held 7 bases outside the gene matches. The CDR3 covers 15 residues. CDR3 in DNA: TGTGCCAGCAGCGGAGGACTAGCGGGAGTCGGTGAGCAGTTCTTC. Its translation is CASSGGLAGVGEQFF.

The chain links TRBV6-5 to TRBJ2-7; weak D call: TRBD2 (6 bases). The CDR3 is 13 residues long. Germline V gene data show CDR1 as MNHEY and CDR2 as SVGAGI. With 7 bases removed from V and 5 bases from J, the gap between germline ends came to 15 bases. The CDR3: CASTRGSGNEQYF. The CDR3 DNA is TGTGCCAGCACCCGGGGGTCGGGAAACGAGCAGTACTTC.

The chain combines TRBV21-1 with TRBJ2-7; the DNA was not compared with TRBD1, the D call given in the table. TRBV21-1 is a known pseudogene. The CDR3 consists of 19 residues. CDR3 protein: CASSPHYPWDRQSSYEQYF. The CDR3 nucleotides read TGTGCCAGCAGCCCCCATTACCCATGGGACAGGCAGAGCTCCTACGAGCAGTACTTC.

A remark on this clone: The junction does not match germline at one end; this may be a read error. The V call is TRBV6-5, the J call TRBJ1-6, with D uncertain. Germline V gives CDR1 MNHEY, CDR2 SVGAGI. This CDR3 is 13 amino acids long. Here the CDR3 DNA reads TGTGCCAGCACTTACAGAGGAAATTCACCCCTCCACTTT. Translation: CASTYRGNSPLHF.

This rearrangement joins TRBV11-2 to TRBJ2-1, with 8 bases lining up with TRBD2. The CDR3 extends over 13 amino acids. Per germline, CDR1 SGHAT and CDR2 FQNNGV. V lost 2 bases to trimming and J lost 10 bases; unmatched junction nucleotides: 4. The CDR3 bases are TGTGCCAGCAGCTTAAGCGGGAGTAGCGAGCAGTTCTTC. As protein: CASSLSGSSEQFF.

The chain links TRBV5-4 to TRBJ1-2, with 7 nucleotides matching TRBD1. CDR1 SGHNT and CDR2 YYREEE come from the germline V gene (reference sequence). The CDR3 has 15 residues. J was trimmed by 6 bases and V by 4 bases; bases with no gene match: 12. This CDR3 reads CASSNRQGESHGYTF. CDR3 nucleotide sequence: TGTGCCAGCAGCAACCGACAGGGCGAATCCCATGGCTACACCTTC. Variable domain in full (rest from reference TRBV5-4 and TRBJ1-2): ETGVTQSPTHLIKTRGQQVTLRCSSQSGHNTVSWYQQALGQGPQFIFQYYREEENGRGNFPPRFSGLQFPNYSSELNVNALELDDSALYLCASSNRQGESHGYTFGSGTRLTVV.

This clone was observed a few times. V is TRBV27 and J is TRBJ1-2, with a tentative D call TRBD1 (5 bases). This CDR3 comprises 13 residues. Germline CDR1 is MNHEY and CDR2 is SMNVEV (reference sequence). V dropped 5 bases and J dropped 1 base, with 8 bases sitting between them. Here the CDR3 reads CASSLQGNYGYTF. In DNA, the CDR3 is TGTGCCAGCAGTCTGCAGGGTAACTATGGCTACACCTTC.

There are a few counts of this clone. The chain has TRBV12-5 and TRBJ2-7; D remains ambiguous. Germline loops: CDR1 LGHNT, CDR2 FRNRAP. Trimming removed 3 bases at V and 4 bases at J, with 4 bases between. CDR3 length: 11 amino acids. CDR3 in amino acids: CASGFLYEQYF. The CDR3 DNA is TGTGCTAGTGGTTTCCTTTACGAGCAGTACTTC.